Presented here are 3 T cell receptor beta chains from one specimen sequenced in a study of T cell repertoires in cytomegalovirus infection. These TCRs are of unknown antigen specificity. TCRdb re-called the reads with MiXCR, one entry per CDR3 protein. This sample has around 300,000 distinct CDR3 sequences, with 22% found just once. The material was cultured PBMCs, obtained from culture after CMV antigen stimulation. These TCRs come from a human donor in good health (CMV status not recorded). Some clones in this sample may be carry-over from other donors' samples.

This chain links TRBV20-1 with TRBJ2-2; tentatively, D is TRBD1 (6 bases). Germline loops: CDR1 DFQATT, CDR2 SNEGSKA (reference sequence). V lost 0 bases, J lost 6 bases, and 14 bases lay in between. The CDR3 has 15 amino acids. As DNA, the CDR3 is TGCAGTGCTAGAGATATAGGGGGTGAGGCCGGGGAGCTGTTTTTT. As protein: CSARDIGGEAGELFF.

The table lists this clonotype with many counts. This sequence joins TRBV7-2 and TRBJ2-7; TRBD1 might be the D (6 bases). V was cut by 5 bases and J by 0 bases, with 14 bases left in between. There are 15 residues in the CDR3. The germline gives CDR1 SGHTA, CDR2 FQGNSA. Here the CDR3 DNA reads TGTGCCAGCAGCCTAGATCAGGGGTACTCCTACGAGCAGTACTTC. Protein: CASSLDQGYSYEQYF.

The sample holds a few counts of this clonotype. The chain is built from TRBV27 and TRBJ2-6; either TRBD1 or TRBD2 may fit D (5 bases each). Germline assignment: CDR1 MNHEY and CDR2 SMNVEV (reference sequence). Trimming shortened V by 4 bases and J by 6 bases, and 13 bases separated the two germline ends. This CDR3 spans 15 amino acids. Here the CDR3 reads CASSSPGAQANVLTF. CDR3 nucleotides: TGTGCCAGCAGTTCCCCCGGGGCCCAGGCCAACGTCCTGACTTTC.